What follows are 24 T cell receptor beta chains derived from one specimen sequenced in a study of human T cells and chemical hapten exposure. TCRdb recomputed calls from the RACE reads with MiXCR, one row per CDR3 protein. The profile covers some 400,000 distinct CDR3 sequences, with about 4.4% appearing a single time and approximately 2.5% taken by the ten largest. As for time point: patch test 1, 2 weeks after DPC sensitization. Specified treatment: therapeutic diphenylcyclopropenone sensitization with weekly scalp DPC. Sequencing used whole blood, obtained in connection with sensitization to the hapten diphenylcyclopropenone (DPC). Source of these receptors: a woman in her forties or fifties with alopecia areata. Some clones in this sample may be carry-over from other donors' samples.

As for this clonotype: A single base separates this from a much larger clone, so it may be a read error. Because it lacks the conserved phenylalanine or tryptophan at the end, this CDR3 is likely a read error. The chain employs TRBV20-1 and TRBJ1-1, with D unclear. Trimming shortened V by 1 base and J by 2 bases, and 8 bases separated the two germline ends. This CDR3 has 13 residues. CDR1 DFQATT and CDR2 SNEGSKA come from the germline V gene (reference sequence). Written as DNA, the CDR3 is TGCAGTGCTAGAGTTCCAAGTAACACTGAAGCTTTCCTT. It codes for CSARVPSNTEAFL.

There are many counts of this clonotype. The chain links TRBV12-3 or TRBV12-4 to TRBJ2-3; 8 nucleotides agree with TRBD1. The V segment lost 5 bases and the J segment 4 bases; nucleotides outside the gene matches: 14. The CDR3 spans 17 residues. The CDR3 sequence is CASSPGQGAPMADTQYF. Written as DNA, the CDR3 is TGTGCCAGCAGTCCTGGACAGGGCGCCCCCATGGCAGATACGCAGTATTTT.

This clonotype was seen a handful of times. This chain links TRBV27 with TRBJ1-4, with 7 bases lining up with TRBD1. CDR1 and CDR2 (germline): MNHEY, SMNVEV (reference sequence). V lost 4 bases and J lost 1; bases outside the gene matches: 6. This CDR3 is built from 16 residues. CDR3 bases: TGTGCCAGCAGTTCTGGGACAGCTCGAACTAATGAAAAACTGTTTTTT. The encoded protein is CASSSGTARTNEKLFF.

This clonotype occurred many times. This chain connects TRBV5-1 to TRBJ2-7, with D hard to call. Germline V gives CDR1 SGHRS, CDR2 YFSETQ. Trimming cost V 2 bases and J 1 base, with 10 bases left between them. This CDR3 region has 14 residues. The DNA for the CDR3 is TGCGCCAGCAGCTTCCGGGCGCCGTCCTACGAGCAGTACTTC. Residues: CASSFRAPSYEQYF.

The V and J genes are TRBV20-1 and TRBJ1-1; D unclear. V lost 0 bases, J lost 3 bases, and 14 bases lay in between. The germline V gene encodes CDR1 DFQATT and CDR2 SNEGSKA (reference sequence). This CDR3 region has 15 residues. The CDR3 protein is CSAREVEGGDTEAFF. CDR3 nucleotide sequence: TGCAGTGCTAGAGAGGTTGAGGGAGGAGACACTGAAGCTTTCTTT.

The rearrangement links TRBV24-1 to TRBJ2-7, with D possibly called TRBD1 or TRBD2 (5 bases each). Trimming took off 4 bases at V and 9 bases at J, with 18 bases between the two ends. CDR3 size: 14 residues. Per germline, CDR1 KGHDR and CDR2 SFDVKD. The CDR3 loop is CATSDPAQGERQYF. The CDR3 nucleotides are TGTGCCACCAGTGACCCTGCCCAGGGAGAAAGGCAGTACTTC.

This clonotype was seen ten or more times. The chain has TRBV6-6 and TRBJ1-6; D possibly corresponds to TRBD1 (6 bases). The CDR3 extends over 13 amino acids. With 5 bases removed from V and 11 bases from J, the gap between germline ends came to 13 bases. Looked up from germline, CDR1 is MNHNY and CDR2 is SVGAGI (reference sequence). CDR3 amino acids: CASSQRGAPPLHF. DNA for the CDR3: TGTGCCAGCAGTCAACGGGGGGCACCACCCCTCCACTTT.

This clonotype was counted many times. The chain uses TRBV27 and TRBJ2-5; 7 bases are shared with TRBD1. Germline V CDR1 and CDR2: MNHEY, SMNVEV (reference sequence). The CDR3 has 15 amino acids. The V segment lost 1 base and the J segment 4 bases; nucleotides outside the gene matches: 6. The CDR3: CASSLFDRDGETQYF. The CDR3 DNA is TGTGCCAGCAGTTTATTTGACAGGGACGGAGAGACCCAGTACTTC.

The chain uses TRBV12-3 or TRBV12-4 and TRBJ2-6; D is unresolved. V was shortened by 2 bases and J by 0 bases, with 5 bases between the two germline ends. The length of the CDR3 is 15 residues. CDR3 in amino acids: CASSLNPSGANVLTF. In nucleotides, the CDR3 is TGTGCCAGCAGTTTAAACCCCTCTGGGGCCAACGTCCTGACTTTC.

This clonotype has a handful of counts. The genes are TRBV20-1 and TRBJ1-2; D unresolved. Germline V gene sequence: CDR1 DFQATT, CDR2 SNEGSKA (reference sequence). V gave up 0 bases and J gave up 5 bases, with 13 bases separating them. This CDR3 is built from 14 residues. CDR3 amino acids: CSARDRLTWYGYTF. CDR3 in DNA: TGCAGTGCTAGAGACCGGTTAACCTGGTATGGCTACACCTTC.

This clonotype was picked up a small number of times. The chain couples TRBV9 to TRBJ2-5, with a possible D match to TRBD1 (5 bases). V was pared by 3 bases and J by 0 bases, with 9 bases between. The V gene's germline CDR1 is SGDLS and CDR2 YYNGEE. The CDR3 has 14 amino acids. The CDR3 region has the DNA TGTGCCAGCAGCGCGACAGCGTACCAAGAGACCCAGTACTTC. Translating it yields CASSATAYQETQYF.

In this sample, this clonotype turned up many times. V is TRBV7-9 and J is TRBJ2-1; D unclear. Germline assignment: CDR1 SEHNR and CDR2 FQNEAQ (reference sequence). The CDR3 totals 12 residues. Trimming took off 3 bases at V and 7 bases at J, with 7 bases between the two ends. CDR3 DNA sequence: TGTGCCAGCAGCTTTTTAAGGAATGAGCAGTTCTTC. The encoded protein is CASSFLRNEQFF.

This chain joins TRBV5-6 and TRBJ2-5; D is possibly TRBD2 (5 bases). Germline V gene lookup returns CDR1 SGHDT and CDR2 YYEEEE. V was shortened by 0 bases and J by 3 bases, with 15 bases between the two germline ends. There are 16 residues in the CDR3. CDR3 protein: CASSLVGRVLEETQYF. The CDR3 nucleotides are TGTGCCAGCAGCTTGGTAGGGCGGGTCTTGGAAGAGACCCAGTACTTC.

In this sample, this clonotype turned up many times. The chain uses TRBV28 and TRBJ1-6; perhaps TRBD1 as D (5 bases). V dropped 2 bases and J dropped 0 bases, with 8 bases sitting between them. CDR1 is MDHEN and CDR2 is SYDVKM in the germline V gene. The CDR3 runs 16 residues. The CDR3 nucleotides read TGTGCCAGCAGTTTAACAGGCATCTCCTATAATTCACCCCTCCACTTT. This codes for CASSLTGISYNSPLHF.

This clonotype was observed many times. The J gene is TRBJ1-4, the V gene TRBV5-1; tentatively, D is TRBD1 (5 bases). Per germline, CDR1 SGHRS and CDR2 YFSETQ. V was pared by 6 bases and J by 0 bases, with 15 bases between. This CDR3 spans 16 amino acids. The CDR3 sequence is CASTPHEGPTNEKLFF. As DNA, the CDR3 is TGCGCCAGCACCCCCCACGAGGGGCCAACTAATGAAAAACTGTTTTTT.

This clonotype was detected many times. This chain's CDR3 is CASSVEDSDAQYF. CDR3 sequence (DNA): TGTGCCAGCAGCGTAGAGGACAGCGACGCGCAGTACTTC. The rearrangement joins TRBV9 to TRBJ2-7; tentatively, D is TRBD1 (6 bases). The ends were cut back, 0 bases at V and 9 bases at J, with 13 bases in the middle. This CDR3 comprises 13 residues. CDR1 is SGDLS and CDR2 is YYNGEE in the germline V gene.

There are a few counts of this clonotype. The rearrangement links TRBV5-1 to TRBJ2-5; the match to TRBD2 covers 9 bases. V lost 2 bases, J lost 0 bases, and 2 bases stayed unmatched. Germline V CDR1 and CDR2: SGHRS, YFSETQ. CDR3 length: 15 residues. CDR3 protein: CASSFTSGYQETQYF. Here the CDR3 DNA reads TGCGCCAGCAGCTTTACTAGCGGGTACCAAGAGACCCAGTACTTC.

There are a few counts of this clonotype. The chain employs TRBV4-2 and TRBJ2-7; 13 nucleotides align to TRBD2. V trimming: 3 bases; J trimming: 3 bases; junction bases outside the gene matches: 5. The CDR3 is 16 amino acids. Germline assignment: CDR1 LGHNA and CDR2 YNFKEQ. The CDR3, as DNA: TGTGCCAGCAGCCAGGATACTAGCGGGAGGGTCTACGAGCAGTACTTC. Translated, it gives CASSQDTSGRVYEQYF.

This clonotype was seen many times. The genes are TRBV19 and TRBJ2-6, with D maybe TRBD2 (6 bases). The V and J ends lost 8 bases and 0 bases respectively, with 11 bases between them. The germline gives CDR1 LNHDA, CDR2 SQIVND (reference sequence). CDR3 size: 15 residues. The CDR3 is CASSHGSSGANVLTF. The DNA of the CDR3 is TGTGCCAGTTCCCACGGGAGCTCTGGGGCCAACGTCCTGACTTTC.

This clonotype came up many times. The CDR3 sequence is CASLTLGTIGELFF. CDR3 bases: TGTGCCAGTTTGACGTTGGGGACTATCGGGGAGCTGTTTTTT. This chain joins TRBV6-6 and TRBJ2-2; 7 positions match TRBD2. CDR1 is MNHNY and CDR2 is SVGAGI in the germline V gene (reference sequence). The CDR3 is 14 residues long. V gave up 9 bases and J gave up 7 bases; unmatched junction bases: 11.

This clonotype came up many times. The genes are TRBV10-3 and TRBJ1-1; weak D call: TRBD1 (5 bases). V was shortened by 6 bases and J by 6 bases, with 11 bases between the two germline ends. Germline assignment: CDR1 ENHRY and CDR2 SYGVKD. CDR3 length equals 12 residues. CDR3 nucleotides: TGTGCCATCAGCACAGGTTTCCCTGAAGCTTTCTTT. Amino acid sequence: CAISTGFPEAFF.

This clonotype was observed many times. The V and J genes are TRBV28 and TRBJ2-7, with 11 bases matching TRBD2. Trimming removed 5 bases from V and 5 bases from J; junction bases left unmatched: 5. This CDR3 comprises 14 residues. In germline, CDR1 is MDHEN, CDR2 SYDVKM. The CDR3 region has the DNA TGTGCCAGCAGTCCGGGACTAGCGGCACACGAGCAGTACTTC. This codes for CASSPGLAAHEQYF. Looking up the rest from reference TRBV28 and TRBJ2-7 gives the full variable domain: DVKVTQSSRYLVKRTGEKVFLECVQDMDHENMFWYRQDPGLGLRLIYFSYDVKMKEKGDIPEGYSVSREKKERFSLILESASTNQTSMYLCASSPGLAAHEQYFGPGTRLTVT.

The V call is TRBV7-6, the J call TRBJ1-4, with D uncertain. Germline CDR1 reads SGHVS; CDR2 reads FNYEAQ. Trimming cost V 5 bases and J 8 bases, with 9 bases left between them. The CDR3 spans 12 residues. The CDR3 DNA reads TGTGCCAGCAGCAAGTCCCGCGAAAAACTGTTTTTT. Its protein product is CASSKSREKLFF.

The chain is built from TRBV18 and TRBJ2-1; TRBD2 aligns across 9 bases. The V gene end was trimmed by 5 bases and the J gene end by 3 bases; junction bases not matched to a gene: 14. Germline V lookup: CDR1 KGHSH, CDR2 LQKENI. The CDR3 sequence is 18 residues long. CDR3 DNA: TGTGCCAGCTCAGCTGGGGAAGTAGCGGGAGTTTTCTACAATGAGCAGTTCTTC. As protein: CASSAGEVAGVFYNEQFF.